One sample yielded the 23 T cell receptor beta chains listed below, sequenced in a study of OX40 agonist ivuxolimab in advanced cancers. TCRdb keeps only in-frame clones here, not all; method: immunoSEQ multiplex PCR. The table records around 71,000 clones, 85% to 90% of them present only once. This specimen was CD4+ or CD8+ T cells sorted from blood, taken in a trial of the OX40 agonist ivuxolimab. These receptors originate from an adult with an advanced solid tumor such as melanoma, head and neck, liver or kidney cancer.

J is TRBJ2-3 and V is TRBV7-3, with TRBD2 identical over 11 bases. CDR1 and CDR2 (germline): SGHTA, FQGTGA. The CDR3 length is 17 residues. Losses at the gene ends were 4 bases for V and 2 bases for J; bases not matched to a gene: 8. CDR3 nucleotides: TGTGCCAGCAGCTACCCTAGACTAGCGGGAATCACAGATACGCAGTATTTT. Residues: CASSYPRLAGITDTQYF.

V and J are TRBV28 and TRBJ1-2; TRBD1 agrees at 10 bases. This CDR3 is 15 amino acids long. Germline CDR1 and CDR2: MDHEN and SYDVKM. V was clipped by 6 bases and J by 2 bases; unmatched bases: 6. The chain's CDR3 is CASRLMGQGNYGYTF. The CDR3 coding sequence is TGTGCCAGCAGGCTAATGGGACAGGGGAACTATGGCTACACCTTC.

The chain uses TRBV5-1 and TRBJ2-1, with 8 bases that match TRBD1. CDR1 is SGHRS and CDR2 is YFSETQ in the germline V gene. V was pared by 4 bases and J by 2 bases, with 8 bases of the junction left unmatched. The CDR3 runs 16 residues. CDR3 region: CASSLTGQAPYNEQFF. The CDR3 DNA follows: TGCGCCAGCAGCCTAACGGGACAGGCTCCCTACAATGAGCAGTTCTTC.

The chain links TRBV7-2 to TRBJ2-1; 12 bases line up with TRBD2. This CDR3 has 17 residues. Trimming at V came to 6 bases and at J to 8 bases, leaving 14 bases not matched to a gene. The germline CDR1 and CDR2 sequences are SGHTA and FQGNSA. For the CDR3, the DNA is TGTGCCAGCAGGCAGGGGGTGGGCACTAGCGGGAGGTATGAGCAGTTCTTC. It encodes CASRQGVGTSGRYEQFF.

The V call is TRBV27, the J call TRBJ1-1; 8 nucleotides match TRBD1. Germline lookup yields CDR1 MNHEY and CDR2 SMNVEV (reference sequence). The CDR3 totals 14 residues. Trimming took 9 bases from V and 1 from J; bases not matched to a gene: 7. The CDR3 coding sequence is TGTGCCAGGCAGAGACAGGGGCCGAACACTGAAGCTTTCTTT. Residues: CARQRQGPNTEAFF.

The chain combines TRBV30 with TRBJ2-3, with D uncertain. The CDR3 consists of 13 residues. Germline assignment: CDR1 GTSNPN and CDR2 SVGIG (reference sequence). The ends were cut back, 2 bases at V and 7 bases at J, with 13 bases in the middle. The CDR3 DNA reads as TGTGCCTGGAGTCCTACGGGCGTAAATACGCAGTATTTT. Its translation is CAWSPTGVNTQYF.

This chain connects TRBV7-9 to TRBJ2-3; D is unresolved. Trimming shortened V by 5 bases and J by 2 bases, and 5 bases separated the two germline ends. Germline V gives CDR1 SEHNR, CDR2 FQNEAQ (reference sequence). The CDR3 contains 12 residues. CDR3 region: CASSDNTDTQYF. The CDR3 DNA is TGTGCCAGCAGCGATAACACAGATACGCAGTATTTT.

The rearrangement joins TRBV7-3 to TRBJ2-7; D perhaps matches TRBD2 (5 bases). The CDR3 extends over 13 amino acids. The V gene lost 1 base and the J gene lost 7 bases, with 11 bases spanning the gap. The germline CDR1 and CDR2 sequences are SGHTA and FQGTGA. The CDR3: CASSLNPGSEQYF. The CDR3 coding sequence is TGTGCCAGCAGCTTAAATCCGGGGTCGGAGCAGTACTTC. The whole variable domain, filled in from reference TRBV7-3 and TRBJ2-7, reads GAGVSQTPSNKVTEKGKYVELRCDPISGHTALYWYRQSLGQGPEFLIYFQGTGAADDSGLPNDRFFAVRPEGSVSTLKIQRTERGDSAVYLCASSLNPGSEQYFGPGTRLTVT.

The chain links TRBV11-2 to TRBJ2-3; 8 bases line up with TRBD2. The junction had 12 bases not matched to a gene; V was cut back by 7 bases and J by 6 bases. The CDR3 length is 15 residues. In germline, CDR1 is SGHAT, CDR2 FQNNGV. The CDR3 nucleotides read TGTGCCAGCACAGATAGCGGGGTCCAAGTGGATACGCAGTATTTT. Its translation: CASTDSGVQVDTQYF.

The V gene is TRBV6-5, the J gene TRBJ2-1; the match to TRBD1 covers 8 bases. Germline CDR1 and CDR2: MNHEY and SVGAGI. CDR3 length: 14 amino acids. The V and J ends lost 6 bases and 5 bases, in that order; junction bases with no gene match: 6. The CDR3, as DNA: TGTGCCAGCAGGCGACAGGGGCAACACAATGAGCAGTTCTTC. It codes for CASRRQGQHNEQFF.

This chain uses TRBV7-2 with TRBJ2-6; TRBD1 matches at 7 bases. Losses at the gene ends were 5 bases for V and 2 bases for J; bases not matched to a gene: 6. The germline gives CDR1 SGHTA, CDR2 FQGNSA. CDR3 size: 16 residues. The CDR3 loop reads CASSPTDRAGANVLTF. CDR3 coding DNA: TGTGCCAGCAGCCCAACCGACAGGGCTGGGGCCAACGTCCTGACTTTC.

This rearrangement joins TRBV19 to TRBJ2-1; TRBD2 is a possible D gene (6 bases). Trimming removed 10 bases from V and 8 bases from J, with 18 bases in between. The length of the CDR3 is 13 residues. Germline V gives CDR1 LNHDA, CDR2 SQIVND (reference sequence). CDR3: CATTSSPRDEQFF. CDR3 bases: TGTGCCACCACTAGCTCCCCTAGGGATGAGCAGTTCTTC.

The sample holds one count of this clone. The rearrangement uses TRBV4-1 and TRBJ1-3; 8 bases fit TRBD1. The CDR3 length is 20 residues. Trimming cost V 3 bases and J 5 bases; bases outside gene matches: 21. Germline V gene sequence: CDR1 MGHRA, CDR2 YSYEKL. This CDR3 reads CASSQVGAGGNFGTRNTIYF. The CDR3, as DNA: TGCGCCAGCAGCCAGGTGGGGGCAGGGGGCAATTTTGGTACGAGAAACACCATATATTTT.

The chain recombines TRBV7-2 with TRBJ2-1; 8 bases line up with TRBD2. V lost 0 bases and J lost 6; bases outside the gene matches: 7. Germline V CDR1 and CDR2: SGHTA, FQGNSA. CDR3 size: 16 residues. CDR3 residues: CASSLAVTSVGNEQFF. The CDR3 nucleotides are TGTGCCAGCAGCTTAGCCGTGACTAGCGTGGGCAATGAGCAGTTCTTC.

The V call is TRBV10-2, the J call TRBJ2-2; maybe TRBD1 (6 bases). CDR3 size: 16 residues. The V gene lost 0 bases and the J gene lost 0 bases, with 8 bases spanning the gap. The germline V gene encodes CDR1 WSHSY and CDR2 SAAADI. The CDR3 reads CASSESWTANTGELFF. CDR3 in DNA: TGCGCCAGCAGTGAGTCGTGGACAGCGAACACCGGGGAGCTGTTTTTT.

The chain is built from TRBV6-1 and TRBJ1-2, with 9 positions matching TRBD1. Germline CDR1 and CDR2: MNHNS and SASEGT. The J segment lost 2 bases and the V segment lost 7 bases, leaving 8 bases of the junction unmatched. CDR3 length equals 15 residues. CDR3 region: CASKWGQGTNYGYTF. The CDR3 region has the DNA TGTGCCAGCAAATGGGGACAGGGCACAAACTATGGCTACACCTTC.

V usage is TRBV7-9 and J usage is TRBJ1-1, with 7 positions matching TRBD1. Trimming removed 1 base from V and 3 bases from J; junction bases left unmatched: 5. Per the germline V gene, CDR1 is SEHNR and CDR2 is FQNEAQ (reference sequence). The CDR3 is 15 amino acids. CDR3 region: CASSLGQGVYTEAFF. DNA of the CDR3: TGTGCCAGCAGCTTAGGGCAGGGGGTTTACACTGAAGCTTTCTTT.

This sequence joins TRBV18 and TRBJ2-1; either TRBD1 or TRBD2 may supply D (5 bases each). The CDR3 consists of 14 residues. The V end was cut by 3 bases, the J end by 5 bases, with 11 bases between. Germline assignment: CDR1 KGHSH and CDR2 LQKENI. The CDR3 sequence is CASSPTRTNNEQFF. CDR3 DNA: TGTGCCAGCTCACCTACTAGGACAAACAATGAGCAGTTCTTC.

The table lists this clone with a count of one. The rearrangement joins TRBV7-9 to TRBJ2-3; 7 bases align to TRBD2. Germline V gives CDR1 SEHNR, CDR2 FQNEAQ (reference sequence). J gave up 0 bases and V 1 base, and 1 base lay outside the gene matches. The CDR3 is 15 residues long. CDR3 in amino acids: CASSLGSGSTDTQYF. Written as DNA, the CDR3 is TGTGCCAGCAGCTTAGGTAGCGGGAGCACAGATACGCAGTATTTT.

The chain employs TRBV9 and TRBJ2-3, with D unclear. From germline, CDR1 is SGDLS and CDR2 YYNGEE. The CDR3 extends over 16 amino acids. With 0 bases removed from V and 0 bases from J, the gap between germline ends came to 11 bases. The CDR3 protein is CASSVERDPSTDTQYF. The DNA for the CDR3 is TGTGCCAGCAGCGTAGAGAGAGATCCTAGCACAGATACGCAGTATTTT. Full variable domain (missing parts from reference TRBV9 and TRBJ2-3): DSGVTQTPKHLITATGQRVTLRCSPRSGDLSVYWYQQSLDQGLQFLIQYYNGEERAKGNILERFSAQQFPDLHSELNLSSLELGDSALYFCASSVERDPSTDTQYFGPGTRLTVL.

This clone was counted once. This sequence joins TRBV11-2 and TRBJ1-4; TRBD1 matches 10 bases. CDR3 length: 14 residues. CDR1 and CDR2 from the germline V gene are SGHAT and FQNNGV. V was pared by 4 bases and J by 5 bases, with 1 base of the junction left unmatched. The CDR3 loop is CASSSGQGNEKLFF. The DNA of the CDR3 is TGTGCCAGCAGCTCGGGACAGGGGAATGAAAAACTGTTTTTT.

CDR3 coding DNA: TGTGCCAGCAGTCCACTGGACAGTATCCAAGAGACCCAGTACTTC. Amino acid sequence: CASSPLDSIQETQYF. V usage is TRBV27 and J usage is TRBJ2-5; tentatively, D is TRBD1 (6 bases). Germline CDR1 MNHEY, CDR2 SMNVEV (reference sequence). V dropped 5 bases and J dropped 1 base, with 14 bases sitting between them. This CDR3 spans 15 amino acids.

The chain uses TRBV2 and TRBJ1-1; D remains ambiguous. Germline loops: CDR1 SNHLY, CDR2 FYNNEI. V was trimmed by 9 bases and J by 3 bases, leaving 14 bases between them. CDR3 size: 13 residues. The CDR3 DNA reads TGTGCCAGTAGGCTGGGTATGGACACTGAAGCTTTCTTT. This codes for CASRLGMDTEAFF.